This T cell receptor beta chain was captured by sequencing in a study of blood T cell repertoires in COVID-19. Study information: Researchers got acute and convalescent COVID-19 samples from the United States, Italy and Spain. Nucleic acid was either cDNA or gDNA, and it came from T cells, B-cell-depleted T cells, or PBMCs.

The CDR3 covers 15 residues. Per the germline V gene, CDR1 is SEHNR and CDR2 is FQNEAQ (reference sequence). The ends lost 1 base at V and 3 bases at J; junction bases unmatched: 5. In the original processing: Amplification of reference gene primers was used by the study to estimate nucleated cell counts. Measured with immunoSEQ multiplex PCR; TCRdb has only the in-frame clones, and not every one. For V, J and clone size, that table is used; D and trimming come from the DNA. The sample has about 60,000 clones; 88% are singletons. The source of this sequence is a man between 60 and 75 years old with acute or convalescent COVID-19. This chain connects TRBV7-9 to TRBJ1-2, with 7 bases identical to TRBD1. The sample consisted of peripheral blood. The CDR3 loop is CASSLGRGLDYGYTF. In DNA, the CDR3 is TGTGCCAGCAGCTTAGGGAGGGGGCTCGACTATGGCTACACCTTC.